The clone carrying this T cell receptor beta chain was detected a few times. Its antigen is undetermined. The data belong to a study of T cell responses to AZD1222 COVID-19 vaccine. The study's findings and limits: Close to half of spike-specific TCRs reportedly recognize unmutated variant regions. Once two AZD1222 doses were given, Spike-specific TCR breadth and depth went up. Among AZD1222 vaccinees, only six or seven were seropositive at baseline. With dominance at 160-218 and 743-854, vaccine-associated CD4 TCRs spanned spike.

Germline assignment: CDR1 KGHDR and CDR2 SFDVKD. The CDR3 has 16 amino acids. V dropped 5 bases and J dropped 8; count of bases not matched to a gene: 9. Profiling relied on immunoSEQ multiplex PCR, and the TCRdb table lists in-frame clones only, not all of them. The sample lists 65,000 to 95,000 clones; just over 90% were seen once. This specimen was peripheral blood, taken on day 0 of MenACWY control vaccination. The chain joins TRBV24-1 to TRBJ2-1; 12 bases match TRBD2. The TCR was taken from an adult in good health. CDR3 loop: CATSGKTSGRMHEQFF. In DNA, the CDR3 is TGTGCCACCAGTGGCAAAACTAGCGGGAGGATGCATGAGCAGTTCTTC.